There are a few counts of the clone carrying this TCR beta chain. No antigen is known for it. V shed 5 bases and J 1 base; nucleotides not matched to a gene: 4. CDR1 and CDR2 from the germline V gene are KGHSH and LQKENI. The CDR3 length is 14 residues. Expressed TCRB transcripts were sequenced because the isolated RNA had all been reverse transcribed beforehand. Assay: immunoSEQ multiplex PCR; the TCRdb copy retains only in-frame clones and omits some. This sample has under 450,000 clones, with approximately 15% found just once. These data come from a study of beta chain features in type 1 diabetes. Study-wide results and limits: Relative to healthy donors, patients appeared to have naive, central memory and Treg TCRB repertoires that were more similar. In all four CD4+ subsets, TCRB CDR3 length was significantly, moderately reduced in type 1 diabetes. The study left unresolved whether HLA type influences TCRB rearrangement.

The receptor was isolated from a man aged 30 to 39 in good health. The chain recombines TRBV18 with TRBJ2-5, with 7 nucleotides matching TRBD1. The specimen was naive CD4+ T cells from blood. CDR3 in amino acids: CASSAYRGQETQYF. CDR3 in DNA: TGTGCCAGCTCAGCCTACAGGGGCCAAGAGACCCAGTACTTC.